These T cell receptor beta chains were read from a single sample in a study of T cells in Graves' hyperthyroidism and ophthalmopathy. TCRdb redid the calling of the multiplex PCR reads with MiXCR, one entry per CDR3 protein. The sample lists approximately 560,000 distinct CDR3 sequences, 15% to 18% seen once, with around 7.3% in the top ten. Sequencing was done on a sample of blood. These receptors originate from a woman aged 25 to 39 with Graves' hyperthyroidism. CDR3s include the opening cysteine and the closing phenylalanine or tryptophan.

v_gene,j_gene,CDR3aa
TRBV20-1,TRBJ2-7,CSARDPSSGRAVYEQYF
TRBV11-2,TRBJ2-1,CASSLFMGEAEQFF
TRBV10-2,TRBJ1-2,CASSAALYGYTF
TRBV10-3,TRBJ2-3,CAISFVGPSTFTTDTQYF
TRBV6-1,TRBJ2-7,CASSRDRDYEQYF
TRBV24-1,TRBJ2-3,CATSGLAGGTQYF
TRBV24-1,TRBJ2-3,CATSTSGASTDTQYF
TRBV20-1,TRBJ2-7,CSARVGTSATYEQYF
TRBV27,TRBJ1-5,CASRGPVDQPQHF
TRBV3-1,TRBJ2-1,CASSQMDPRWDEQFF
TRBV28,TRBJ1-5,CASSGGDALRQPQHF
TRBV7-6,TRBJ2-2,CASSLDSGPPDTGELFF
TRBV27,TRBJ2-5,CASRSGTSGPRETQYF
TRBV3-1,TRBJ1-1,CASADRGTEAFF
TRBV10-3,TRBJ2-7,CAISAGGTSDAYEQYF
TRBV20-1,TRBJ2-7,CSAPGGPTNYEQYF
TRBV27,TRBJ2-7,CASTSGTGYEQYF
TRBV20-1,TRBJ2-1,CSARLAGGNEQFF
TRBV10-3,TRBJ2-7,CAAGEAGTSEQYF
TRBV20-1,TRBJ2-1,CSAKDPKGGTSYNEQFF
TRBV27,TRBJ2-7,CASSSYRDRTYEQYF
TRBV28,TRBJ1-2,CASSPPTHRGRWNGYTF
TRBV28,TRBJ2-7,CASSWTAGGPSYEQYF
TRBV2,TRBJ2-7,CASSIGQGLHEQYF
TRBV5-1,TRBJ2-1,CASSLVPSGGYNEQFF
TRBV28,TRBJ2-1,CASRVVAGDSYEQFF
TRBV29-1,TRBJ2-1,CSVEVDAWLTGRNEQFF
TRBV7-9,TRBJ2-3,CASTLSGTDTQYF
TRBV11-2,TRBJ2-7,CASSPRGLAVYEQYF
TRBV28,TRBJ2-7,CASSLEQVEQYF
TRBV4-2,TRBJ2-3,CASSQDNSDTQYF
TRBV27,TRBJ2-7,CASSLWGSDFSEQYF
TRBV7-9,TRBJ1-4,CASSPGGATNEKLFF
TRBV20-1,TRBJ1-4,CSARDLGGSIGEKLFF
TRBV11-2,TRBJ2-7,CASSLSLAGEQYF
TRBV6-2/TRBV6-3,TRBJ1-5,CASSYPRQGNQPQHF
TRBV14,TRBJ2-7,CASSHPTGSPYEQYF
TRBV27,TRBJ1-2,CASSPTGEARYTF
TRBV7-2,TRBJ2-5,CASSSTETQYF
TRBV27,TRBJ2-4,CASSSGETIAKNIQYF
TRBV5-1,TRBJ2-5,CASSLRRDQETQYF
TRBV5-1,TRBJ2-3,CASSPGQGVTLAADTQYF
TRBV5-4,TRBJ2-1,CASSWGWVGLAGVGGDNEQFF
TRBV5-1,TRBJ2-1,CASSFVLAGGNNEQFF
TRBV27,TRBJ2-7,CASSPRASSYEQYF
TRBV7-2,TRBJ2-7,CASSLSSGRAPYEQYF
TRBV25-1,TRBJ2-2,CASSDPGLAGVDRELFF
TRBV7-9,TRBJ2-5,CASSVWGETQYF
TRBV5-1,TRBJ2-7,CASSPVGGAPPSYGQYF
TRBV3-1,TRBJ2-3,CASSQDTAGHYTDTQYF
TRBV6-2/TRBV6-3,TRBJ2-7,CASRTGTTLYEQYF
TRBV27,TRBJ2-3,CASSSHGTDTQYF
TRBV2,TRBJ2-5,CASSEVSGAGAQYF
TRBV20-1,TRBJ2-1,CSTTFSLAGGKVVNEQFF